Listed below are T cell receptor beta chains from one sample, sequenced in a study of shared clonotypes between healthy human individuals. Clones were read by immunoSEQ multiplex PCR, and TCRdb kept only the in-frame ones, dropping some. The table shows just over 2,000,000 clones, with less than 95% occurring only once. The sequencing input was naive CD8+ T cells sorted from blood. Source of these receptors: a man between 18 and 29 years old in good health. Both conserved end residues are part of each CDR3. D genes are given only for firm matches.

D: NA; V: TRBV28; CDR3: CASSFRGQYEQYF
D: TRBD1; V: TRBV6-5; CDR3: CASSSGQGRQPQHF
D: TRBD1; V: TRBV28; CDR3: CASSLSGTGSQDTQYF
D: NA; V: TRBV4-1; CDR3: CASSQEIAKNIQYF
D: NA; V: TRBV11-2; CDR3: CASSLVSGDEQYF
D: TRBD2; V: TRBV27; CDR3: CASSLLAGPTDTQYF
D: TRBD1; V: TRBV29-1; CDR3: CSLWTGGLNEQFF
D: TRBD1; V: TRBV9; CDR3: CASSAGQGAREAFF
D: TRBD2; V: TRBV5-6; CDR3: CASSLFRLAGVEATDTQYF
D: NA; V: TRBV2; CDR3: CASSPGVLAETQYF